This T cell receptor (beta chain) was identified in a study of molecular identifiers for immune sequencing clone quantification (dated by TCRdb to 2016 to 2018). In the study overall: For a replicate experiment, the RNA from either about 20,000 or 100,000 naive CD8 T cells was divided into five aliquots, and four of those aliquots went on to sequencing. CD8 T cells were used in a methods study to benchmark molecular-identifier clustering-based TCR repertoire sequencing (MIDCIRS) and TCR RNA copy counting. Overall study outcomes, separate from this receptor: Identical TCR molecules sharing a barcode could cause highly expanded clone sizes to be underestimated. Modeling indicated roughly 3.3 TCR RNA copies recovered per cell, compared with about 10 by digital PCR, which implies a capture efficiency of around 30%. In CMV-specific effector cells, clones with more than 20 RNA copies accounted for over 97% of molecules, whereas in naive cells such clones accounted for under 1%. The naive libraries included spiked-in Jurkat TCR RNA (more than nine copies' worth), and this Jurkat TCR RNA is not part of the donor repertoire. When barcode sub-clustering was left out, chimeric consensus sequences inflated TCR diversity, with chimeras reaching as high as 47%. Spiked-in Jurkat TCR RNA equivalent to a single cell was reported to be detectable even among 750,000 to 1,000,000 naive CD8 T cells.

Judged by its sample share, this clonotype qualifies as medium-sized (0.01 to 0.1%). The antigen it binds to is not known. Base quality data are lacking; no much larger clone is found one base away. Libraries of naive CD8 T cells were built from anywhere between roughly 17,000 and 1,000,000 sorted cells, with 10%, 30% or 50% of the purified RNA used. On a BD FACSAria II, naive CD8 T cells were FACS-sorted as CD8+CD4-CCR7+CD45RA+ and collected into RLT Plus buffer. To test detection sensitivity, Jurkat RNA equivalent to more than 9 TCR copies was spiked into samples of roughly 19,000-1,000,000 naive CD8 T cells. Enrichment of CD8 T cells was performed with RosetteSep CD8+ T Cell Enrichment Cocktail and Ficoll-Paque, after which ACK red cell lysis was carried out. The protocol used for the library was PCR. TCRdb lists the instrument as Illumina HiSeq 4000. Bulk TCR libraries were generated as previously described, with the TCR primers listed in Table S5 used. The Qiagen AllPrep DNA/RNA kit was used to purify total RNA. Before any analysis, reads coming from multiple sequencing runs of the same library were combined into one pool. Per the original workflow: Reads were retained only if their TCR constant sequence matched exactly, and those retained reads were trimmed to 150 nt and grouped according to their 12-nt molecular barcodes. Reads within each barcode group were sub-clustered using a 15% Levenshtein threshold, and quality-weighted consensus sequences were constructed for each RNA molecule. Non-functional sequences were discarded, and so were lower-count sequences lying one edit away from another sequence. Barcode sub-clusters with fewer than 20% of the maximum read count were removed, based on fitting two negative binomial distributions. The public sequencing data were trimmed at Q25 with fastp and processed into clonotypes with MiXCR by TCRdb, which kept only in-frame beta chains. Entries that share a CDR3 protein sequence are merged under the most common genes and DNA. The V and J calls and clone size come from TCRdb's table, not from the authors' own analysis. For this sample there are some 11,000 distinct CDR3 sequences; roughly 15% appear just once. The ten largest clones capture 1.5% to 2% of the sample.

The clonotype comes from a human donor in good health. Some libraries in this study had Jurkat cell RNA spiked in. The sequenced sample was naive CD8+ T cells from blood, with Jurkat cell RNA spiked in. The cell subset or site tag for this specimen amounts to: FACS-sorted CD8+CD4-CCR7+CD45RA+ naive T cells.

The CDR3 loop reads CASSPEWTGSYQETQYF. The DNA sequence reads TGTGCCAGCAGCCCAGAATGGACAGGATCGTACCAAGAGACCCAGTACTTC. The rearrangement combines TRBV14 with TRBJ2-5; 7 junctional bases match TRBD1. The germline V gene encodes CDR1 SGHDN and CDR2 FVKESK. The CDR3 runs 17 amino acids, cysteine and phenylalanine included. This entry keeps only the CDR3 DNA: 51 bases, framed from base 1. V trim: 4 bases; J trim: 0 bases; unmatched bases: 11.